Listed below are T cell receptor beta chains from one sample, sequenced in a study of blood T cells in healthy people across ages. TCRdb recomputed calls from the 5' RACE reads with MiXCR, one row per CDR3 protein. The sample consists of 850,000 or so distinct CDR3 sequences, 25% to 35% of them appearing once. Sequenced sample: blood. The receptor set was obtained from a woman older than 75 in good health. CDR3s leave out the opening cysteine and the closing phenylalanine or tryptophan. Fields, in order: V gene, J gene, CDR3 protein.

>TRBV4-2|TRBJ1-5
ASSQAPWGQGTNQPQH
>TRBV6-2/TRBV6-3|TRBJ2-3
ASSYGTSGSTDTQY
>TRBV15|TRBJ2-5
ATSRDQGSETQY
>TRBV29-1|TRBJ2-3
SVGLALTDTQY
>TRBV6-5|TRBJ1-4
ASTVSGAFANEKLF
>TRBV3-1|TRBJ1-4
ASSFQDGGEQLF
>TRBV11-2|TRBJ2-5
ASSLLSGRETQY
>TRBV6-5|TRBJ1-6
ASSYEGAFLGSPLH
>TRBV28|TRBJ2-7
ASSTGGAPYEQY
>TRBV5-6|TRBJ1-2
ASSPPGFNYGYT
>TRBV19|TRBJ1-1
ASSSRRREMNTEAF
>TRBV20-1|TRBJ2-7
SARGRAGYEQY
>TRBV7-6|TRBJ2-1
ASSYRASSYNEQF